These 19 T cell receptor beta chains share one sample of origin, sequenced in a study of T cells in Graves' hyperthyroidism and ophthalmopathy. The investigators amplified TCR beta CDR3 regions from RNA transcripts. The HTBI primer set drove a first-round RT-PCR of the TCR CDR3. Using its own MiXCR run on the multiplex PCR reads, TCRdb lists one record per CDR3 protein. Here the sample spans approximately 330,000 distinct CDR3 sequences, over 20% being singletons. Sample: blood. The origin of the receptors is a woman aged 45-65 years with Graves' hyperthyroidism.

This clonotype was counted many times. The CDR3 nucleotides are TGTGCCTGGAGTGTACTGGTGGGACGTACAGATACGCAGTATTTT. Protein sequence: CAWSVLVGRTDTQYF. The chain links TRBV30 to TRBJ2-3; D is tentatively TRBD1 or TRBD2 (5 bases each). Per germline, CDR1 GTSNPN and CDR2 SVGIG (reference sequence). V lost 0 bases and J 3 bases, leaving 13 bases between the germline ends. The CDR3 has 15 residues.

This clonotype was seen many times. The V and J genes are TRBV18 and TRBJ1-6; D not certain. Germline V CDR1 and CDR2: KGHSH, LQKENI. The CDR3 sequence is 14 residues long. Trimming shortened V by 0 bases and J by 8 bases, and 8 bases separated the two germline ends. Here the CDR3 reads CASSPPGLDSPLHF. CDR3 DNA: TGTGCCAGCTCACCACCAGGGTTGGATTCACCCCTCCACTTT.

This clonotype was seen at least ten times. V is TRBV12-3 or TRBV12-4 and J is TRBJ1-1, with a possible D match to TRBD1 (6 bases). With 6 bases removed from V and 1 base from J, the gap between germline ends came to 15 bases. This CDR3 contains 15 residues. CDR3 DNA sequence: TGTGCCAGCAGCCCAAGTCAGGGACAGAACACTGAAGCTTTCTTT. Translation gives CASSPSQGQNTEAFF.

This chain connects TRBV9 to TRBJ2-4; D gene ambiguous. Trimming pared 3 bases from V and 5 bases from J, leaving 12 bases between. The CDR3 spans 14 residues. CDR1 SGDLS and CDR2 YYNGEE come from the germline V gene. The CDR3 DNA follows: TGTGCCAGCAGCGAAGGTAGGCGAGAAAACATTCAGTACTTC. It specifies CASSEGRRENIQYF.

This clonotype was detected ten times or more. The chain employs TRBV20-1 and TRBJ1-4; D is possibly TRBD1 (6 bases). The germline V gene has CDR1 DFQATT and CDR2 SNEGSKA (reference sequence). There are 14 residues in the CDR3. V gave up 6 bases and J gave up 8 bases, with 19 bases separating them. The DNA for the CDR3 is TGCAGTGCCAAACCAGGGGAGGGGGGGGAAAAACTGTTTTTT. Translated, it gives CSAKPGEGGEKLFF.

This clonotype appeared a few times. J is TRBJ1-2 and V is TRBV28; no clear D gene. The germline CDR1 and CDR2 sequences are MDHEN and SYDVKM. V was trimmed by 6 bases and J by 7 bases, leaving 9 bases between them. The CDR3 totals 11 residues. The CDR3, as DNA: TGTGCCAGCAGAAGGAGTGGTGGCTACACCTTC. The encoded protein is CASRRSGGYTF.

This clonotype was counted at least ten times. This chain links TRBV20-1 with TRBJ2-1; TRBD1 might be the D (6 bases). Deletions cut 6 bases from V and 0 bases from J, with 18 bases between. This CDR3 spans 16 amino acids. Germline V gene sequence: CDR1 DFQATT, CDR2 SNEGSKA (reference sequence). Here the CDR3 reads CSANHEDSRSYNEQFF. The CDR3 bases are TGCAGTGCCAACCATGAGGACAGTCGCTCCTACAATGAGCAGTTCTTC.

This chain links TRBV6-1 with TRBJ2-3; a possible D gene is TRBD2 (5 bases). Trimming removed 7 bases at V and 0 bases at J, with 14 bases between. CDR1 MNHNS and CDR2 SASEGT come from the germline V gene. The CDR3 has 15 amino acids. The CDR3 DNA is TGTGCCAGCACCCTGGCGGGCGGAAGCACAGATACGCAGTATTTT. Its translation: CASTLAGGSTDTQYF.

This clonotype was counted ten times or more. This chain connects TRBV5-1 to TRBJ2-3; TRBD2 might be the D (5 bases). The germline V gene encodes CDR1 SGHRS and CDR2 YFSETQ. The length of the CDR3 is 13 residues. V was clipped by 1 base and J by 6 bases, with 9 bases between them. The CDR3 protein is CASSLKPGDTQYF. In DNA, the CDR3 is TGCGCCAGCAGCTTGAAACCGGGGGATACGCAGTATTTT.

The table lists this clonotype with many counts. The chain is built from TRBV3-1 and TRBJ2-3; 7 positions match TRBD2. Germline CDR1 reads LGHDT; CDR2 reads YNNKEL (reference sequence). Trimming cost V 5 bases and J 4 bases; bases outside gene matches: 6. This CDR3 has 14 residues. The CDR3 here is CASSIRLASDTQYF. The CDR3 DNA reads TGTGCCAGCAGCATCCGACTAGCCTCAGATACGCAGTATTTT.

In this sample, this clonotype turned up many times. V usage is TRBV12-3 or TRBV12-4 and J usage is TRBJ2-7, with a possible D match to TRBD1 (5 bases). The CDR3 length is 13 residues. V was trimmed by 7 bases and J by 1 base, leaving 11 bases between them. As DNA, the CDR3 is TGTGCCAGCACCTCGACAGATTCCTACGAGCAGTACTTC. Its protein is CASTSTDSYEQYF.

The chain is built from TRBV20-1 and TRBJ2-3; D is unclear. V lost 5 bases and J lost 0, with 6 bases in between. Germline CDR1 is DFQATT and CDR2 is SNEGSKA (reference sequence). There are 12 residues in the CDR3. The CDR3 region is CSAGVSTDTQYF. The CDR3 bases are TGCAGTGCTGGGGTTAGCACAGATACGCAGTATTTT.

This clonotype was counted at least ten times. CDR3 sequence (DNA): TGTGCCTGGAGCGTTACGACAGGAGGCAGCCAGCCCCAGCATTTT. Encoded protein: CAWSVTTGGSQPQHF. The chain carries TRBV30 and TRBJ1-5; the D gene is possibly TRBD1 (6 bases). The CDR3 has 15 residues. Trimming took off 3 bases at V and 7 bases at J, with 19 bases between the two ends. Per germline, CDR1 GTSNPN and CDR2 SVGIG (reference sequence).

This clonotype was seen repeatedly, ten times or more. The rearrangement links TRBV20-1 to TRBJ1-1; D gene unclear. V lost 1 base, J lost 4 bases, and 16 bases lay in between. Germline lookup yields CDR1 DFQATT and CDR2 SNEGSKA (reference sequence). The CDR3 contains 15 residues. The CDR3 DNA reads TGCAGTGCTAGAGCCGACGAGGGTGTATTCACTGAAGCTTTCTTT. Translating gives CSARADEGVFTEAFF.

This clonotype was recorded many times. V usage is TRBV7-8 and J usage is TRBJ2-7; either TRBD1 or TRBD2 may supply D (5 bases each). V was shortened by 5 bases and J by 0 bases, with 11 bases between the two germline ends. CDR3 length: 14 amino acids. Germline CDR1 reads SGHVS; CDR2 reads FQNEAQ. The CDR3 DNA reads TGTGCCAGCAGCACCCGGGGCAACTCCTACGAGCAGTACTTC. Translation gives CASSTRGNSYEQYF.

This clonotype has just a few counts. A junction end diverges from the germline sequence, so it may reflect a read error. The chain's CDR3 is CASSYSGTGAYGQYF. In DNA form, the CDR3 reads TGTGCCAGCAGTTACTCCGGGACAGGGGCCTACGGGCAGTACTTC. The chain carries TRBV6-2 or TRBV6-3 and TRBJ2-7; 10 nucleotides agree with TRBD1. The CDR3 covers 15 residues. Germline V gene sequence: CDR1 MNHEY, CDR2 SVGEGT.

This clonotype was recorded many times. The V and J genes are TRBV11-2 and TRBJ1-1; D not resolved. The germline gives CDR1 SGHAT, CDR2 FQNNGV. The CDR3 contains 13 residues. V lost 3 bases and J 3 bases, leaving 8 bases between the germline ends. The CDR3 sequence is CASSLLGDTEAFF. Here the CDR3 DNA reads TGTGCCAGCAGCTTGCTTGGGGACACTGAAGCTTTCTTT.

This clonotype has ten or more counts. This chain joins TRBV9 and TRBJ1-6; TRBD1 agrees at 9 bases. CDR1 and CDR2 (germline): SGDLS, YYNGEE. V was clipped by 5 bases and J by 7 bases; unmatched bases: 7. CDR3 length: 15 amino acids. CDR3 nucleotide sequence: TGTGCCAGCAGAGGGACCGGGACAGGGAATTCACCCCTCCACTTT. Translated: CASRGTGTGNSPLHF.

To note about this clonotype: This may be a read error: a much more frequent sequence differs by one nucleotide. This chain links TRBV6-9 with TRBJ2-7; D may be TRBD2 (6 bases). This CDR3 has 14 amino acids. Trimming took off 4 bases at V and 2 bases at J, with 12 bases between the two ends. Germline loops: CDR1 MNHGY, CDR2 SVAAGI. The CDR3 DNA follows: TGTGCCAGCAGTTTTCGGGGAGGTGCCTACGAGCAGTACTTC. Translating it yields CASSFRGGAYEQYF.